This T cell receptor beta chain was observed in a study of spatial heterogeneity in lung cancer (dated by TCRdb to between 2019 and 2020). About the investigation overall: Beta-chain transcripts were consistently detected in greater numbers than alpha-chain transcripts, which likely reflected higher beta-chain transcript abundance. In the raw uncorrected reads, each unique combination of TCR and UMI appeared on average more than ten times. The study quantitatively compared TCR alpha and beta repertoires across multiple tumor regions, matched nontumor lung and blood in non-small cell lung cancer. Nonsynonymous mutation counts, determined by whole-exome sequencing of tumor tissue, were related to features of the TCR repertoire. Both alpha and beta chains were TCR-sequenced in fewer than 250 tumor regions, approximately 64 matched nontumor lung samples and over 55 PBMC samples obtained at surgery.

Study-wide findings and limitations: Ubiquitous expanded tumor TCRs showed up in blood more often at tumor resection than at routine follow-up. Additional single-cell paired TCR alpha and beta sequencing was considered necessary to confirm, at a functional level, the hypothesis that regional TCRs recognize regional mutations.

The table lists this clonotype with a few counts. Which antigen it targets is not known. No per-base quality is available; no much larger clone lies one base away. The time point label here, explained by the study, means: sample taken at primary tumor resection. Without any cell sorting, TCR sequencing was performed on whole RNA extracted either from tumor and nontumor lung tissue or from cryopreserved PBMC samples. The donors were around 69 patients from the lung TRACERx cohort who had early-stage, untreated non-small cell lung cancer. Patients were selected for TCR sequencing only if sufficient RNA was available from at least two tumor regions. Libraries were prepared through 5' RACE. The sequencer was a NextSeq 500. To allow correction of PCR and sequencing errors, the TCR library protocol tagged every TCR cDNA molecule with a unique molecular identifier. As for the original processing: TCR identification, UMI-based error correction and CDR3 extraction were performed with Decombinator tools. Expanded TCRs were defined as those above a frequency of 2 per 1,000, corresponding to the top 1% of the tumor frequency distribution. Rényi diversity was computed with the R vegan package after subsampling each repertoire 100 times to 5,000 TCRs. CDR3 similarity networks were built from amino acid triplet string-kernel similarity, connecting CDR3s with pairwise similarity above 0.82. TCRdb cleaned the public reads at Q25 with fastp, built clones with MiXCR and kept in-frame beta chains. Under each unique CDR3 protein, matching rows form one entry showing the most common genes and DNA. The V and J calls and clone size come from TCRdb's table, not from the authors' own analysis. Here the sample has 77,000 or so distinct CDR3 sequences; 15% to 25% occur a single time. The top ten constitute about 6.8% of the sample.

From cysteine to phenylalanine, the CDR3 is 14 amino acids long. The sequence is cut down to CDR3 DNA, 42 bases in frame from base 1. The CDR1 and CDR2 encoded by the germline V gene are SGHRS and YFSETQ. V sheds 2 bases and J sheds 0 bases, leaving 8 bases between their ends. The V gene is TRBV5-1 and the J gene is TRBJ1-2; there is no confident call for the D gene. The source material was PBMCs, sampled at surgery. The receptor was derived from a male donor with early-stage non-small cell lung cancer. Here the CDR3 is given as CASSLQPTNYGYTF. The nucleotides are TGCGCCAGCAGCTTACAGCCCACTAACTATGGCTACACCTTC.